The sequence of this T cell receptor (beta chain) was determined in a study of a mutant IDH1 vaccine in newly diagnosed glioma. Across the study: Patients began vaccination 4-6 weeks after radiotherapy alone, or with temozolomide cycles.

General observations from the study: Among patients, around 93% showed immune responses induced by the vaccine.

Sample time point: week 5, during vaccination. The study gave 300 ug of mutant IDH1 20-mer peptide per vaccine dose, with topical imiquimod. The astrocytomas were IDH1-mutant, ATRX-negative, and WHO grade 3 or 4. The data were produced by immunoSEQ multiplex PCR, yet TCRdb's version contains in-frame clones alone and is incomplete. Of 30,000 to 35,000 clones in the sample, about 56% were seen once. Concerning this clone: Antigen unknown.

Trimming removed 4 bases from V and 2 bases from J, with 12 bases in between. CDR3 length: 14 residues. Germline assignment: CDR1 MNHNS and CDR2 SASEGT. The source was PBMCs, collected from a glioma patient whose treatment included an IDH1 peptide vaccine. The sequence was collected from a woman under 30 with glioma. The V gene is TRBV6-1, the J gene TRBJ2-7; TRBD2 is a possible D gene (7 bases). The CDR3 DNA sequence: TGTGCCAGCAGTGCTAGGGGGGGGCCCTACGAGCAGTACTTC. This encodes CASSARGGPYEQYF.